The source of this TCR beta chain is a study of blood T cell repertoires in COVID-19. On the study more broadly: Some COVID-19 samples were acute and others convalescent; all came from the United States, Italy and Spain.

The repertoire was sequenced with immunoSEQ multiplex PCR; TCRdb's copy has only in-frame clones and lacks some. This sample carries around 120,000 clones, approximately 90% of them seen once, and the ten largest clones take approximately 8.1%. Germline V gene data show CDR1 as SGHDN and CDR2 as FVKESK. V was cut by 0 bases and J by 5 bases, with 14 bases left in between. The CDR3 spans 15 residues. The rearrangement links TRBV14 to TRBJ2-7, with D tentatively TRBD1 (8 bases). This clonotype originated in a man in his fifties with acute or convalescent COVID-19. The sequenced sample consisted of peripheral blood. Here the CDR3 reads CASSQEQGEGHEQYF. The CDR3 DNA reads TGTGCCAGCAGCCAAGAACAGGGGGAGGGCCACGAGCAGTACTTC.